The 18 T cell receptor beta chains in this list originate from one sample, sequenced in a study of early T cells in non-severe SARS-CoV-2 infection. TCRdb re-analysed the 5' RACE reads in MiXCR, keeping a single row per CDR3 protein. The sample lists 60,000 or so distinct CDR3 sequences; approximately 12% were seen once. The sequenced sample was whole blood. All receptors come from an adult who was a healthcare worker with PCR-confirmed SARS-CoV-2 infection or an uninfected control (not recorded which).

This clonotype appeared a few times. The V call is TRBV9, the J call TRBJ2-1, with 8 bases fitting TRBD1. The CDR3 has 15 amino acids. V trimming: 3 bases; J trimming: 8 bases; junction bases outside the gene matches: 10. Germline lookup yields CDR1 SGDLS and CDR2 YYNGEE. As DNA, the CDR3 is TGTGCCAGCAGCGCATGGACAGGGCTCTCGGATGAGCAGTTCTTC. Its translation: CASSAWTGLSDEQFF.

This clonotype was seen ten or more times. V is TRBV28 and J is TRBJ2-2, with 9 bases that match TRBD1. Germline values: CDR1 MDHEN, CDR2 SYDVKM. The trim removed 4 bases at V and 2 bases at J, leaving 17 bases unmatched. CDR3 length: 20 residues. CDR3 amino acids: CASSWGPWRDRVSNTGELFF. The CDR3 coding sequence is TGTGCCAGCAGTTGGGGGCCTTGGAGGGACAGGGTATCCAACACCGGGGAGCTGTTTTTT. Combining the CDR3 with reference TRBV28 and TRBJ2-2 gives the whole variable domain DVKVTQSSRYLVKRTGEKVFLECVQDMDHENMFWYRQDPGLGLRLIYFSYDVKMKEKGDIPEGYSVSREKKERFSLILESASTNQTSMYLCASSWGPWRDRVSNTGELFFGEGSRLTVL.

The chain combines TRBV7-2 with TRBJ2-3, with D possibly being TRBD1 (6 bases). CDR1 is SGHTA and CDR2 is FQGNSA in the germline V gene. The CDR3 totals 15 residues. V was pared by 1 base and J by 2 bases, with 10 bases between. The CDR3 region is CASSLGGGHTDTQYF. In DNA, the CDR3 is TGTGCCAGCAGCTTAGGAGGGGGACACACAGATACGCAGTATTTT.

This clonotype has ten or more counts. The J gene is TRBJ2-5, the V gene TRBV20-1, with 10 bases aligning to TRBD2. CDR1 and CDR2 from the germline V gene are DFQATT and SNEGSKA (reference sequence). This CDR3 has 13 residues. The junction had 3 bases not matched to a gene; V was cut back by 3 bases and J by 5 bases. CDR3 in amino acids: CSARLAGEETQYF. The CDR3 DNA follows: TGCAGTGCTAGGCTAGCGGGAGAGGAGACCCAGTACTTC.

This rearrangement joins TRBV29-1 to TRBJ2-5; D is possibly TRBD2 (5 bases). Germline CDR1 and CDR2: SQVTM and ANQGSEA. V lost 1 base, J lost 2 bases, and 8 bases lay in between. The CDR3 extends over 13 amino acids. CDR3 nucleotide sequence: TGCAGCGTTGAAGGGGAGACGCAAGAGACCCAGTACTTC. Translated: CSVEGETQETQYF. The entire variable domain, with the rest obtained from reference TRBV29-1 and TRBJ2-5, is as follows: SAVISQKPSRDICQRGTSLTIQCQVDSQVTMMFWYRQQPGQSLTLIATANQGSEATYESGFVIDKFPISRPNLTFSTLTVSNMSPEDSSIYLCSVEGETQETQYFGPGTRLLVL.

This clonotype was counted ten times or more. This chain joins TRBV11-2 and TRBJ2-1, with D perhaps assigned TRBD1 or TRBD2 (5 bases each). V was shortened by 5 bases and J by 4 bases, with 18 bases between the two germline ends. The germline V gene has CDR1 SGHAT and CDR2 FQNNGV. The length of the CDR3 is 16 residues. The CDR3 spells CASSPTGARRYNEQFF. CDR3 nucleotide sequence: TGTGCCAGCAGCCCCACCGGGGCTAGGAGGTACAATGAGCAGTTCTTC.

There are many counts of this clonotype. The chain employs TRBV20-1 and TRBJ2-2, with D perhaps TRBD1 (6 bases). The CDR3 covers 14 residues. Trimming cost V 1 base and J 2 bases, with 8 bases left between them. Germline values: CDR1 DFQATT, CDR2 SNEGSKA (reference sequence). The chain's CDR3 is CSARGQENTGELFF. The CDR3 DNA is TGCAGTGCTAGAGGACAGGAAAACACCGGGGAGCTGTTTTTT.

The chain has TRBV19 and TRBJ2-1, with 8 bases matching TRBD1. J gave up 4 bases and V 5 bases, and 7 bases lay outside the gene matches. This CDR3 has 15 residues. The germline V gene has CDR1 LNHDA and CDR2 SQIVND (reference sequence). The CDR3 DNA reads TGTGCCAGTAGTTTCTGGACAGGGCAATACAATGAGCAGTTCTTC. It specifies CASSFWTGQYNEQFF.

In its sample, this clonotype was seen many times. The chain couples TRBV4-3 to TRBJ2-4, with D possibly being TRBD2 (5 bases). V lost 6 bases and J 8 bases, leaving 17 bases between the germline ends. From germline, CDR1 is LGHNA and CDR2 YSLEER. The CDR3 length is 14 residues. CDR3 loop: CASSTFRESDIQYF. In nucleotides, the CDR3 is TGCGCCAGCAGTACCTTTCGGGAATCGGACATTCAGTACTTC.

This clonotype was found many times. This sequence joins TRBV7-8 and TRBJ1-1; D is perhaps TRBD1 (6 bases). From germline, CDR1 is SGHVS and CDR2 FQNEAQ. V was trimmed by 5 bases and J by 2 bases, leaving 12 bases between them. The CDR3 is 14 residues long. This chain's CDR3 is CASSGGLANTEAFF. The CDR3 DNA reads TGTGCCAGCAGCGGGGGCTTGGCTAACACTGAAGCTTTCTTT. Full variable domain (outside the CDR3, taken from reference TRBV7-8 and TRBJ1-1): GAGVSQSPRYKVAKRGQDVALRCDPISGHVSLFWYQQALGQGPEFLTYFQNEAQLDKSGLPSDRFFAERPEGSVSTLKIQRTQQEDSAVYLCASSGGLANTEAFFGQGTRLTVV.

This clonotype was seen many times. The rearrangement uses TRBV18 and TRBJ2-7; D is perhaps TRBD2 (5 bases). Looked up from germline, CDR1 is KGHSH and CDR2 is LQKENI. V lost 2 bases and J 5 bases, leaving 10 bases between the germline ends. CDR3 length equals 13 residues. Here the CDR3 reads CASSPSSGDEQYF. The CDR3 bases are TGTGCCAGCTCACCATCGTCCGGGGACGAGCAGTACTTC.

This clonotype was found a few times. The CDR3: CASSLAVAPQYF. Here the CDR3 DNA reads TGTGCCAGCAGCTTAGCTGTCGCGCCGCAGTATTTT. The chain joins TRBV7-2 to TRBJ2-3; unclear D gene. Germline assignment: CDR1 SGHTA and CDR2 FQGNSA. Between the trimmed V and J ends, which lost 0 bases and 10 bases, there was a span of 8 bases. The CDR3 consists of 12 residues.

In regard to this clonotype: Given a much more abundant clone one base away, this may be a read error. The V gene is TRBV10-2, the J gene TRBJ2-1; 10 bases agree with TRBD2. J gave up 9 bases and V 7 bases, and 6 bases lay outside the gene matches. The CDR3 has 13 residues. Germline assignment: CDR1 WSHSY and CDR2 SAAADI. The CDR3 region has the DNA TGCGCCAGCAATCCTAGCGGGAGAGGTGAGCAGTTCTTC. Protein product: CASNPSGRGEQFF.

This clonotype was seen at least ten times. The chain's CDR3 is CSVAGTSGLNEQFF. CDR3 nucleotide sequence: TGCAGCGTTGCCGGGACTAGCGGGCTCAATGAGCAGTTCTTC. The chain employs TRBV29-1 and TRBJ2-1, with 12 bases matching TRBD2. From germline, CDR1 is SQVTM and CDR2 ANQGSEA. The CDR3 contains 14 residues. Trimming at V came to 4 bases and at J to 6 bases, leaving 4 bases not matched to a gene.

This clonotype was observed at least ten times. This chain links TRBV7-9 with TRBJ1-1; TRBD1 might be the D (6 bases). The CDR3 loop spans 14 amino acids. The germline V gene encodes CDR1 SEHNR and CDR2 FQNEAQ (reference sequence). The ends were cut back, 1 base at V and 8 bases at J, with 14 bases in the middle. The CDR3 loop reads CASSLEFVQGEAFF. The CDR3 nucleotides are TGTGCCAGCAGCTTAGAATTTGTGCAGGGGGAAGCTTTCTTT.

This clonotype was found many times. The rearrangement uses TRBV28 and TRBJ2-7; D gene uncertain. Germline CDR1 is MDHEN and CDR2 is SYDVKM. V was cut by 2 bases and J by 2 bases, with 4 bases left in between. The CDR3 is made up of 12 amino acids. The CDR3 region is CASSLVAYEQYF. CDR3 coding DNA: TGTGCCAGCAGTTTAGTCGCCTACGAGCAGTACTTC. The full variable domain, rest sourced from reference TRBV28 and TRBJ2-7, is DVKVTQSSRYLVKRTGEKVFLECVQDMDHENMFWYRQDPGLGLRLIYFSYDVKMKEKGDIPEGYSVSREKKERFSLILESASTNQTSMYLCASSLVAYEQYFGPGTRLTVT.

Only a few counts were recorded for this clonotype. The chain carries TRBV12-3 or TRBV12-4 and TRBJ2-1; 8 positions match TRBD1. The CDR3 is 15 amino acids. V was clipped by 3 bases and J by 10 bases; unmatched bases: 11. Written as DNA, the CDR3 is TGTGCCAGCAGTTTCGTCGGACAGGGCCTCCGGGAGCAGTTCTTC. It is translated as CASSFVGQGLREQFF.

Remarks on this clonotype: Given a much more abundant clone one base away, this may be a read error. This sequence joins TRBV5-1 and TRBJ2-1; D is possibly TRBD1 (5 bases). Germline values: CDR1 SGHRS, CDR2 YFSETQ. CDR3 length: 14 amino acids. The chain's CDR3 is CASSLLRVGNERFF. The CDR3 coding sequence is TGCGCCAGCAGCTTACTCAGGGTCGGCAATGAGCGGTTCTTC.